A single TCR beta chain is shown here with its context. Its target is unknown. Pooling was applied to second doses at about 4 or about 12 weeks. Trimming cost V 4 bases and J 0 bases; bases outside gene matches: 9. This CDR3 is built from 17 residues. The germline CDR1 and CDR2 sequences are LNHDA and SQIVND (reference sequence). The sample belongs to a study of T cell responses to AZD1222 COVID-19 vaccine. Regarding the study as a whole: Repertoires were sampled only after the peak T cell response.

TCRdb keeps only in-frame clones here, not all; method: immunoSEQ multiplex PCR. This sample yields some 120,000 clones, of which roughly 92% are seen a single time; 1.5% to 2% belongs to the top ten. The V and J genes are TRBV19 and TRBJ2-7, with 10 bases that match TRBD2. The input for sequencing was peripheral blood, taken 28 days after the second AZD1222 dose. This clonotype originated in an adult who received the AZD1222 COVID-19 vaccine. This CDR3 reads CASSTVRAGGTSYEQYF. The CDR3, as DNA: TGTGCCAGTAGTACGGTAAGAGCGGGAGGGACCTCCTACGAGCAGTACTTC.